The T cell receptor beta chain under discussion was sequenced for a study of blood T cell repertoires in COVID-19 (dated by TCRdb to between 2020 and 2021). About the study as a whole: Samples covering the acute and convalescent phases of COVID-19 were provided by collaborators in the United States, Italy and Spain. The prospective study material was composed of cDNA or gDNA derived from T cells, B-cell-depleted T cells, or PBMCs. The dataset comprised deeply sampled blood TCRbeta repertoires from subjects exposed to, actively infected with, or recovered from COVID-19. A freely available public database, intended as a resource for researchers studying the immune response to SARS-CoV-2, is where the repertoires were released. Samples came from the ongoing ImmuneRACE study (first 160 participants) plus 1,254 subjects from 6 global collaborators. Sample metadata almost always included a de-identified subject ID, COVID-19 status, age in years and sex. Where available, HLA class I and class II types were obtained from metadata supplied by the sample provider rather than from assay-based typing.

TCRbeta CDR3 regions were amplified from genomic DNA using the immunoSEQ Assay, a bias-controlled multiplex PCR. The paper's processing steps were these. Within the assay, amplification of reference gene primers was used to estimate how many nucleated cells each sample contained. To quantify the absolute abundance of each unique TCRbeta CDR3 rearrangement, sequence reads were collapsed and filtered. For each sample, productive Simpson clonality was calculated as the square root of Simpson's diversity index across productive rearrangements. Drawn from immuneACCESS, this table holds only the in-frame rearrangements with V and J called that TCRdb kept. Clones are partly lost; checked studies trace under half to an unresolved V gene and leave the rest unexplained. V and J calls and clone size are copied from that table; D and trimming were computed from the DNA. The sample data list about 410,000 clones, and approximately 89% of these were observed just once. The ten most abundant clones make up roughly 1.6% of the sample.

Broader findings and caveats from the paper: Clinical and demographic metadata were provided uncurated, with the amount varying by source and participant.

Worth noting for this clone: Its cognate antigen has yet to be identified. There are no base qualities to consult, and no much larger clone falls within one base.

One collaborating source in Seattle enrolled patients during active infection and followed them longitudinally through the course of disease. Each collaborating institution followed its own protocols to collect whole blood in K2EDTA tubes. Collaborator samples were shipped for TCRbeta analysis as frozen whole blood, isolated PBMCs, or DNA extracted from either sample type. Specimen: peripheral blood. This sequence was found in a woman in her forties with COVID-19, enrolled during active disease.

Here is the DNA: TGCGCCAGCAGCCAAGAAGGTGGAGGGGCAGATACGCAGTATTTT. Protein translation: CASSQEGGGADTQYF. Recombination joined TRBV4-3 with TRBJ2-3, with TRBD2 perhaps the D gene, on 6 matching bases. Per the germline V gene, LGHNA is the CDR1 and YSLEER is the CDR2. V was cut back by 0 bases and J by 4 bases, leaving a gap of 11 bases between them. The CDR3 has 15 amino acids, counting the end cysteine and phenylalanine. The entry retains the CDR3 DNA only, 45 bases that are in frame from base 1.